The clone carrying this T cell receptor (beta chain) has a handful of counts. The antigen remains undetermined. This sample was taken from a study of beta chain features in type 1 diabetes. Regarding the study as a whole: A potential PCR bias toward shorter templates would be equal in patient and control samples. In comparison with healthy donors, patients had naive, central memory and Treg TCRB repertoires that appeared more similar.

Expressed TCRB transcripts were sequenced after all isolated RNA was converted to cDNA. The repertoire was sequenced with immunoSEQ multiplex PCR; TCRdb's copy has only in-frame clones and lacks some. The sample includes about 400,000 clones, 10% to 15% of them seen just once. This CDR3 has 15 residues. V was clipped by 1 base and J by 2 bases, with 12 bases between them. CDR1 GTSNPN and CDR2 SVGIG come from the germline V gene (reference sequence). The chain uses TRBV30 and TRBJ2-1; no reliable D call. Sequencing was carried out using naive CD4+ T cells from blood. The origin of this receptor is a man in his late teens or twenties in good health. The CDR3 sequence: CAWSAQVFPYNEQFF. The CDR3 nucleotides read TGTGCCTGGAGTGCTCAGGTTTTCCCCTACAATGAGCAGTTCTTC.